This T cell receptor beta chain was profiled in a study of T cell repertoires in aging, cancer and after chemotherapy. Amplification of TCR beta used genomic DNA extracted from peripheral blood. Multiplex touch-down PCR with TRB-A/B primers amplified rearranged V-D-J TRB sequences. TCRdb ran MiXCR on the multiplex PCR reads and lists one entry per CDR3 protein. The repertoire holds 10,000 to 15,000 distinct CDR3 sequences, with 35% as singletons. V lost 3 bases and J lost 0; bases outside the gene matches: 2. CDR3 size: 16 residues. Germline-derived CDR1 and CDR2 are LNHNV and YYDKDF (reference sequence). Within the sample, this clonotype is medium-sized.

The sequence derives from a human donor in good health. The donor label of this sample is uncertain. Sample: blood. V is TRBV15 and J is TRBJ2-7; 13 bases are shared with TRBD2. The CDR3 reads CATSRGLAGLSYEQYF. CDR3 DNA: TGTGCCACCAGCAGGGGACTAGCGGGACTCTCCTACGAGCAGTACTTC. Supplemented by reference TRBV15 and TRBJ2-7, the full variable domain reads DAMVIQNPRYQVTQFGKPVTLSCSQTLNHNVMYWYQQKSSQAPKLLFHYYDKDFNNEADTPDNFQSRRPNTSFCFLDIRSPGLGDTAMYLCATSRGLAGLSYEQYFGPGTRLTVT.